These T cell receptor beta chains were read from a single sample in a study of early T cells in non-severe SARS-CoV-2 infection. One entry per CDR3 protein, called by TCRdb with MiXCR from the 5' RACE reads. The table lists around 67,000 distinct CDR3 sequences, approximately 12% of them singletons, with less than 7% in the top ten. What was sequenced was whole blood. The origin of the receptors is an adult who was a healthcare worker with PCR-confirmed SARS-CoV-2 infection or an uninfected control (not recorded which). The CDR3 runs from the conserved cysteine through the conserved F or W. The D gene is left open where the match is weak. Some rows mark clone size as missing; the rest say once, few, many or name a class of expanded clone.

clone size: many; D gene: TRBD1; J gene: TRBJ2-7; V gene: TRBV7-8; CDR3 DNA: TGTGCCAGCAGCCCACCGGGACAGTCCCTCCGGAGGCAGTACTTC; CDR3 protein: CASSPPGQSLRRQYF
clone size: -; D gene: TRBD1; J gene: TRBJ1-4; V gene: TRBV27; CDR3 DNA: TGTGCCAGCAGCCGGGACAGGGTTGTTGAAAAACTGTTTTTT; CDR3 protein: CASSRDRVVEKLFF
clone size: few; D gene: TRBD1; J gene: TRBJ2-2; V gene: TRBV12-3/TRBV12-4; CDR3 DNA: TGTGCCAGCAGTCTAGGACAGGGCGCGAACACCGGGGAGCTGTTTTTT; CDR3 protein: CASSLGQGANTGELFF
clone size: -; D gene: TRBD2; J gene: TRBJ2-2; V gene: TRBV3-1; CDR3 DNA: TGTGCCAGCAGCCAACGGACTAGCGGGGCCGCGGGCACCGGGGAGCTGTTTTTT; CDR3 protein: CASSQRTSGAAGTGELFF
clone size: -; D gene: -; J gene: TRBJ2-2; V gene: TRBV10-3; CDR3 DNA: TGTGCCATCAGTGAGTCACGTTTCTCCGGGGAGCTGTTTTTT; CDR3 protein: CAISESRFSGELFF
clone size: few; D gene: -; J gene: TRBJ1-2; V gene: TRBV18; CDR3 DNA: TGTGCCAGCTCCCCCACGGCGACACGCTCCGCGGACACCTTC; CDR3 protein: CASSPTATRSADTF
clone size: -; D gene: TRBD1; J gene: TRBJ1-5; V gene: TRBV20-1; CDR3 DNA: TGCAGTGCAATGGACAGGGGAGACGGGCCCCAGCATTTT; CDR3 protein: CSAMDRGDGPQHF
clone size: -; D gene: TRBD2; J gene: TRBJ2-4; V gene: TRBV6-6; CDR3 DNA: TGTGCCAGCAGTGGAAGCGGGGAAGCCAAAAACATTCAGTACTTC; CDR3 protein: CASSGSGEAKNIQYF
clone size: -; D gene: TRBD1; J gene: TRBJ1-5; V gene: TRBV6-2/TRBV6-3; CDR3 DNA: TGTGCCAGCTGGACAGGGAGTGGCAATCAGCCCCAGCATTTT; CDR3 protein: CASWTGSGNQPQHF
clone size: few; D gene: -; J gene: TRBJ1-5; V gene: TRBV28; CDR3 DNA: TGTGCCAGCAGTTTTCCCTTGGGTAGTAATCAGCCCCAGCATTTT; CDR3 protein: CASSFPLGSNQPQHF
clone size: many; D gene: TRBD2; J gene: TRBJ2-1; V gene: TRBV7-6; CDR3 DNA: TGTGCCAGCAGCTTGACCGGGACTAGCTCCAATGAGCAGTTCTTC; CDR3 protein: CASSLTGTSSNEQFF
clone size: many; D gene: TRBD1; J gene: TRBJ1-2; V gene: TRBV5-6; CDR3 DNA: TGTGCCAGCAGCCCCACAGGTACAGGGGGCGTGAATGGCTACACCTTC; CDR3 protein: CASSPTGTGGVNGYTF
clone size: many; D gene: TRBD1; J gene: TRBJ1-2; V gene: TRBV6-2/TRBV6-3; CDR3 DNA: TGTGCCAGCTCTGACAGGGAGAACTATGGCTACACCTTC; CDR3 protein: CASSDRENYGYTF
clone size: many; D gene: -; J gene: TRBJ2-7; V gene: TRBV5-4; CDR3 DNA: TGTGCCAGCAGCTCGGGACTGATTACCTACGAGCAGTACTTC; CDR3 protein: CASSSGLITYEQYF
clone size: many; D gene: -; J gene: TRBJ1-1; V gene: TRBV5-4; CDR3 DNA: TGTGCCAGCAGCGCCACAGCTGGGAACACTGAAGCTTTCTTT; CDR3 protein: CASSATAGNTEAFF
clone size: few; D gene: -; J gene: TRBJ2-7; V gene: TRBV29-1; CDR3 DNA: TGCAGCGTTGTAGGTCTGTTCAACTACGAGCAGTACTTC; CDR3 protein: CSVVGLFNYEQYF
clone size: -; D gene: -; J gene: TRBJ1-6; V gene: TRBV5-1; CDR3 DNA: TGCGCCAGCAGCTTGGACAGCTCCTATAATTCACCCCTCCACTTT; CDR3 protein: CASSLDSSYNSPLHF
clone size: large; D gene: TRBD2; J gene: TRBJ2-1; V gene: TRBV5-1; CDR3 DNA: TGCGCCAGCAGCTTGCGCGGGGGTCAGACCTACAATGAGCAGTTCTTC; CDR3 protein: CASSLRGGQTYNEQFF
clone size: many; D gene: TRBD1; J gene: TRBJ2-7; V gene: TRBV29-1; CDR3 DNA: TGCAGCGTTGAAGCTGGGGGACAGAAGCAAGGGCGAGAGCAGTACTTC; CDR3 protein: CSVEAGGQKQGREQYF
clone size: many; D gene: -; J gene: TRBJ2-2; V gene: TRBV6-4; CDR3 DNA: TGTGCCAGCAGTGCGGGAGATGGCGGGGAGCTGTTTTTT; CDR3 protein: CASSAGDGGELFF
clone size: few; D gene: TRBD1; J gene: TRBJ2-7; V gene: TRBV5-1; CDR3 DNA: TGCGCCAGCAGCGGGTCGGGGACAGGGGCTGTCGAGCAGTACTTC; CDR3 protein: CASSGSGTGAVEQYF
clone size: many; D gene: -; J gene: TRBJ1-2; V gene: TRBV7-8; CDR3 DNA: TGTGCCAGCAGTTCCGGGTCGTTCTATGGCTACACCTTC; CDR3 protein: CASSSGSFYGYTF
clone size: few; D gene: TRBD1; J gene: TRBJ2-2; V gene: TRBV13; CDR3 DNA: TGTGCCAGCAGCTACGGACAGGGGGGCTTCGCCGGGGAGCTGTTTTTT; CDR3 protein: CASSYGQGGFAGELFF
clone size: many; D gene: -; J gene: TRBJ2-1; V gene: TRBV29-1; CDR3 DNA: TGCAGCGTTGACAACCAGGGGTCTTCCTACAATGAGCAGTTCTTC; CDR3 protein: CSVDNQGSSYNEQFF
clone size: many; D gene: -; J gene: TRBJ2-6; V gene: TRBV7-3; CDR3 DNA: TGTGCCAGCAGCTCCACCCCGGGGCGGAACTCTGGGGCCAACGTCCTGACTTTC; CDR3 protein: CASSSTPGRNSGANVLTF
clone size: -; D gene: -; J gene: TRBJ1-3; V gene: TRBV20-1; CDR3 DNA: TGCAGTGCTACCCGTTTTCTCGCGGGATTGCGTGGAAACACCATATATTTT; CDR3 protein: CSATRFLAGLRGNTIYF
clone size: -; D gene: -; J gene: TRBJ1-2; V gene: TRBV9; CDR3 DNA: TGTGCCAGCAGCTTCGGTCAGGGGATTGGCTATGGCTACACCTTC; CDR3 protein: CASSFGQGIGYGYTF
clone size: -; D gene: TRBD1; J gene: TRBJ2-3; V gene: TRBV14; CDR3 DNA: TGTGCCAGCAGCCCCACCCGGACAGGGGTTAATGGCACAGATACGCAGTATTTT; CDR3 protein: CASSPTRTGVNGTDTQYF
clone size: -; D gene: -; J gene: TRBJ1-1; V gene: TRBV20-1; CDR3 DNA: TGCAGTCCTTCTCCAGGAACTGAAGCTTTCTTT; CDR3 protein: CSPSPGTEAFF
clone size: many; D gene: -; J gene: TRBJ1-3; V gene: TRBV20-1; CDR3 DNA: TGCAGTGCTAGAGGTCGATGGGCTGGAAACACCATATATTTT; CDR3 protein: CSARGRWAGNTIYF
clone size: few; D gene: -; J gene: TRBJ2-7; V gene: TRBV20-1; CDR3 DNA: TGCAGTGCTAGAGAGGGGATTTACGAGCAGTACTTC; CDR3 protein: CSAREGIYEQYF